This entry lists 22 T cell receptor beta chains sequenced from one sample in a study of T-cell reconstitution after alpha-beta-depleted transplantation in children. A library of TCRbeta sequences, prepared with unique molecular identifiers, was generated. Using its own MiXCR run on the PCR reads, TCRdb lists one record per CDR3 protein. The sample contains over 45,000 distinct CDR3 sequences, approximately 46% of which appear only once. The sample here was PBMCs, mostly from graft donor cells, taken 360 days after TCRalphabeta/CD19-depleted stem cell transplant. Source of these receptors: a male patient aged 10-17 years who had a stem cell transplant for acute lymphoblastic leukemia, so the T cells may come from the graft donor.

The gene calls are TRBV15 and TRBJ2-1; TRBD2 is a possible D gene (6 bases). This CDR3 is built from 17 residues. Germline CDR1 and CDR2: LNHNV and YYDKDF (reference sequence). The V end lost 1 base, the J end lost 2 bases, and 15 bases lay between the germline ends. For the CDR3, the DNA is TGTGCCACCAGCAGAGTTCGTTACGGGAGTCCCTACAATGAGCAGTTCTTC. Translating it yields CATSRVRYGSPYNEQFF. The full variable domain, with the rest looked up from reference TRBV15 and TRBJ2-1, is DAMVIQNPRYQVTQFGKPVTLSCSQTLNHNVMYWYQQKSSQAPKLLFHYYDKDFNNEADTPDNFQSRRPNTSFCFLDIRSPGLGDTAMYLCATSRVRYGSPYNEQFFGPGTRLTVL.

This clonotype was detected a few times. The chain couples TRBV12-5 to TRBJ1-1, with TRBD1 identical over 7 bases. This CDR3 region has 16 residues. Losses at the gene ends were 0 bases for V and 7 bases for J; bases not matched to a gene: 11. Germline assignment: CDR1 LGHNT and CDR2 FRNRAP. The CDR3 loop reads CASGLVSPTGEDEAFF. As DNA, the CDR3 is TGTGCTAGTGGTTTGGTATCCCCAACAGGGGAAGATGAAGCTTTCTTT.

The rearrangement uses TRBV5-1 and TRBJ1-1; TRBD1 matches 10 bases. CDR1 is SGHRS and CDR2 is YFSETQ in the germline V gene. Unmatched junction bases numbered 3, after V lost 6 bases and J lost 4 bases. This CDR3 comprises 13 residues. This chain's CDR3 is CASTRTGGTEAFF. CDR3 DNA: TGCGCCAGCACCCGGACAGGGGGCACTGAAGCTTTCTTT.

The genes are TRBV9 and TRBJ2-3, with unresolved D. V shed 4 bases and J shed 3 bases, with 18 bases lying between them. Germline loops: CDR1 SGDLS, CDR2 YYNGEE. CDR3 length: 16 amino acids. CDR3 bases: TGTGCCAGCAGCCCCCTTGGGCGAAGGGCGACAGATACGCAGTATTTT. Translating gives CASSPLGRRATDTQYF.

This chain uses TRBV5-1 with TRBJ2-2, with a weak D call TRBD2 (6 bases). Germline V gives CDR1 SGHRS, CDR2 YFSETQ. Trimming shortened V by 3 bases and J by 4 bases, and 13 bases separated the two germline ends. This CDR3 is built from 15 residues. CDR3 in amino acids: CASSYGEASTGELFF. The CDR3 DNA reads TGCGCCAGCAGCTACGGGGAGGCCAGCACCGGGGAGCTGTTTTTT.

J is TRBJ1-3 and V is TRBV5-1; D is undetermined. The ends were cut back, 0 bases at V and 4 bases at J, with 8 bases in the middle. The CDR3 runs to 14 residues. Germline values: CDR1 SGHRS, CDR2 YFSETQ. This CDR3 reads CASSLGVGGNTIYF. The CDR3 DNA reads TGCGCCAGCAGCTTGGGGGTCGGCGGAAACACCATATATTTT.

The chain carries TRBV10-3 and TRBJ2-4; perhaps TRBD1 as D (6 bases). CDR1 and CDR2 from the germline V gene are ENHRY and SYGVKD. Trimming shortened V by 3 bases and J by 10 bases, and 25 bases separated the two germline ends. The CDR3 runs to 17 residues. DNA for the CDR3: TGTGCCATCAGTGATGACGGGACGGACAGCCGATTCATGATTCAGTACTTC. It translates to CAISDDGTDSRFMIQYF.

This rearrangement joins TRBV25-1 to TRBJ1-1, with D uncertain. V shed 2 bases and J shed 1 base, with 5 bases lying between them. This CDR3 comprises 13 residues. Germline lookup yields CDR1 MGHDK and CDR2 SYGVNS. CDR3 DNA: TGTGCCAGCAGTGAACACACGAACACTGAAGCTTTCTTT. It codes for CASSEHTNTEAFF.

This clonotype has more than one count but fewer than ten. The chain uses TRBV12-3 or TRBV12-4 and TRBJ2-4; D may be TRBD2 (5 bases). V lost 6 bases to trimming and J lost 0 bases, with 18 bases between them. The length of the CDR3 is 17 residues. This CDR3 is CASSYVLSREAKNIQYF. The CDR3 DNA is TGTGCCAGCAGCTACGTACTTTCTCGGGAAGCCAAAAACATTCAGTACTTC.

The chain recombines TRBV18 with TRBJ1-2, with 7 bases matching TRBD1. The ends lost 0 bases at V and 4 bases at J; junction bases unmatched: 5. This CDR3 has 15 amino acids. CDR1 is KGHSH and CDR2 is LQKENI in the germline V gene. The CDR3 loop reads CASSPPTGSTYGYTF. The CDR3 DNA follows: TGTGCCAGCTCACCACCGACAGGGAGTACCTATGGCTACACCTTC.

This clonotype was found a few times. The CDR3 region has the DNA TGTGCCAGCAGCTCCCGAGGCAGGGGAGACCACGAGCAGTACTTC. Its protein product is CASSSRGRGDHEQYF. V and J are TRBV7-9 and TRBJ2-7; maybe TRBD1 (6 bases). CDR3 length equals 15 residues. Germline V lookup: CDR1 SEHNR, CDR2 FQNEAQ (reference sequence). Deletions cut 4 bases from V and 5 bases from J, with 18 bases between.

This clonotype was found a few times. CDR3 bases: TGTGCCAGCAGTTCCAGGCGGGTGGGCACCGGGGAGCTGTTTTTT. This sequence encodes CASSSRRVGTGELFF. This chain links TRBV27 with TRBJ2-2; D possibly corresponds to TRBD2 (5 bases). The germline V gene encodes CDR1 MNHEY and CDR2 SMNVEV (reference sequence). There are 15 residues in the CDR3. V was clipped by 4 bases and J by 4 bases, with 13 bases between them.

This chain uses TRBV20-1 with TRBJ1-1; tentatively, D is TRBD1 (5 bases). Germline CDR1 and CDR2: DFQATT and SNEGSKA (reference sequence). V shed 8 bases and J shed 6 bases, with 10 bases lying between them. The CDR3 is 10 amino acids. The CDR3 sequence is CSSWGAEAFF. CDR3 DNA sequence: TGCAGTTCATGGGGCGCTGAAGCTTTCTTT.

J is TRBJ2-1 and V is TRBV19, with no clear D. The CDR3 has 16 amino acids. In germline, CDR1 is LNHDA, CDR2 SQIVND (reference sequence). With 1 base removed from V and 2 bases from J, the gap between germline ends came to 12 bases. The CDR3 nucleotides are TGTGCCAGTAGTATAGGGTGGCTAGACACCTACAATGAGCAGTTCTTC. This sequence encodes CASSIGWLDTYNEQFF. The complete variable domain, with remaining parts taken from reference TRBV19 and TRBJ2-1, reads DGGITQSPKYLFRKEGQNVTLSCEQNLNHDAMYWYRQDPGQGLRLIYYSQIVNDFQKGDIAEGYSVSREKKESFPLTVTSAQKNPTAFYLCASSIGWLDTYNEQFFGPGTRLTVL.

This clonotype has only a few counts. The chain has TRBV9 and TRBJ2-7; perhaps TRBD1 as D (6 bases). The V and J ends lost 4 bases and 4 bases respectively, with 12 bases between them. CDR1 is SGDLS, CDR2 YYNGEE, per germline. The CDR3 covers 13 residues. CDR3 in DNA: TGTGCCAGCAGCTCCCAACAGGGTTACGAGCAGTACTTC. Its translation: CASSSQQGYEQYF.

This rearrangement joins TRBV7-9 to TRBJ2-5, with D possibly being TRBD1 or TRBD2 (5 bases each). This CDR3 is 12 amino acids long. CDR1 and CDR2 from the germline V gene are SEHNR and FQNEAQ (reference sequence). The ends were cut back, 6 bases at V and 7 bases at J, with 12 bases in the middle. The CDR3 sequence is CASSWSGATQYF. In DNA form, the CDR3 reads TGTGCCAGCAGTTGGTCCGGGGCGACCCAGTACTTC.

The chain has TRBV10-3 and TRBJ2-7, with D unresolved. The CDR3 spans 13 residues. Trimming removed 8 bases from V and 4 bases from J, with 15 bases in between. Looked up from germline, CDR1 is ENHRY and CDR2 is SYGVKD. CDR3 loop: CAILKGPLYEQYF. The DNA for the CDR3 is TGTGCCATCCTAAAGGGCCCTCTATACGAGCAGTACTTC.

The V and J genes are TRBV9 and TRBJ1-2, with 12 bases identical to TRBD1. The J segment lost 2 bases and the V segment lost 2 bases, leaving 1 base of the junction unmatched. Germline assignment: CDR1 SGDLS and CDR2 YYNGEE. CDR3 length equals 15 residues. DNA for the CDR3: TGTGCCAGCAGCGTGGGACAGGGGGCAAACTATGGCTACACCTTC. Translating it yields CASSVGQGANYGYTF.

The gene calls are TRBV29-1 and TRBJ1-5; D perhaps matches TRBD1 (5 bases). Germline loops: CDR1 SQVTM, CDR2 ANQGSEA. Trimming cost V 4 bases and J 2 bases, with 15 bases left between them. The CDR3 is 15 residues long. CDR3 region: CSVVVGGSGNQPQHF. DNA for the CDR3: TGCAGCGTTGTCGTGGGGGGTAGTGGCAATCAGCCCCAGCATTTT.

This clonotype was seen a few times. The CDR3 loop is CASSLYSGEKLFF. Here the CDR3 DNA reads TGTGCCAGCAGCTTATATTCAGGTGAAAAACTGTTTTTT. J is TRBJ1-4 and V is TRBV7-9; no clear D. This CDR3 contains 13 residues. Germline lookup yields CDR1 SEHNR and CDR2 FQNEAQ (reference sequence). The V end was cut by 2 bases, the J end by 7 bases, with 8 bases between.

Of note for this clonotype: A read error may produce the germline difference seen at one junction end. The chain carries TRBV7-1 and TRBJ1-4; D perhaps matches TRBD1 (6 bases). TRBV7-1 is sorted into the ORF group, with uncertain function. The CDR3 is 15 residues long. The CDR3 sequence: CAISSGVLGREKLFF. The CDR3 DNA is TGTGCCATCAGCTCAGGGGTCCTGGGTCGTGAAAAACTGTTTTTT.

V is TRBV7-2 and J is TRBJ2-4; D may be TRBD2 (5 bases). V was shortened by 4 bases and J by 0 bases, with 13 bases between the two germline ends. The germline gives CDR1 SGHTA, CDR2 FQGNSA. The CDR3 covers 16 residues. The CDR3 loop is CASSSSRALAKNIQYF. In nucleotides, the CDR3 is TGTGCCAGCAGCTCCTCGCGGGCCTTAGCCAAAAACATTCAGTACTTC. The full variable domain, in which reference TRBV7-2 and TRBJ2-4 provide the parts outside the CDR3, is GAGVSQSPSNKVTEKGKDVELRCDPISGHTALYWYRQSLGQGLEFLIYFQGNSAPDKSGLPSDRFSAERTGGSVSTLTIQRTQQEDSAVYLCASSSSRALAKNIQYFGAGTRLSVL.